The 20 T cell receptor beta chains below come from one sample, sequenced in a study of blood T cell repertoires in COVID-19. Sequencing was performed with immunoSEQ multiplex PCR; in TCRdb, only in-frame clones are kept and a portion is missing. The data hold 100,000 to 150,000 clones, with almost 85% observed a single time. Sample: peripheral blood. The receptors were sampled from a man aged 55 to 70 with acute or convalescent COVID-19.

This chain links TRBV15 with TRBJ2-1; D perhaps matches TRBD2 (6 bases). The germline CDR1 and CDR2 sequences are LNHNV and YYDKDF (reference sequence). The CDR3 contains 13 residues. This chain's CDR3 is CASRRAGYNEQFF. CDR3 bases: TGTGCTTCCCGCAGGGCGGGGTACAATGAGCAGTTCTTC.

The chain has TRBV19 and TRBJ2-3, with 9 bases matching TRBD1. This CDR3 is 11 amino acids long. The germline gives CDR1 LNHDA, CDR2 SQIVND (reference sequence). Losses at the gene ends were 5 bases for V and 15 bases for J; bases not matched to a gene: 6. The chain's CDR3 is CASSLGTGYYF. The CDR3 bases are TGTGCCAGTAGTTTGGGGACAGGGTATTATTTT.

This rearrangement joins TRBV27 to TRBJ2-7; 11 positions match TRBD2. V shed 6 bases and J 8 bases; nucleotides not matched to a gene: 15. Germline V lookup: CDR1 MNHEY, CDR2 SMNVEV (reference sequence). The CDR3 runs to 16 residues. The CDR3 region is CASSVEGLAGGRQQYF. DNA of the CDR3: TGTGCCAGCAGCGTGGAGGGGCTAGCGGGAGGTCGACAGCAGTACTTC.

The chain couples TRBV29-1 to TRBJ2-7, with a possible D match to TRBD1 (6 bases). The CDR3 totals 13 residues. V was trimmed by 6 bases and J by 3 bases, leaving 15 bases between them. Germline CDR1 is SQVTM and CDR2 is ANQGSEA. The CDR3 bases are TGCAGCGTCAAACAGGGCGACGGCTACGAGCAGTACTTC. Amino acids: CSVKQGDGYEQYF.

The chain carries TRBV12-3 or TRBV12-4 and TRBJ2-7; 7 nucleotides agree with TRBD1. CDR3 length: 13 residues. V dropped 2 bases and J dropped 7; count of bases not matched to a gene: 5. The chain's CDR3 is CASSLSRGSEQYF. The CDR3 DNA reads TGTGCCAGCAGTTTAAGCAGGGGGAGTGAGCAGTACTTC.

The rearrangement joins TRBV2 to TRBJ2-7; D may be TRBD1 (5 bases). The length of the CDR3 is 14 residues. Germline CDR1 reads SNHLY; CDR2 reads FYNNEI. With 3 bases removed from V and 3 bases from J, the gap between germline ends came to 12 bases. The CDR3 region is CASSDAQGLYEQYF. The DNA of the CDR3 is TGTGCCAGCAGTGATGCCCAGGGTCTCTACGAGCAGTACTTC.

The CDR3 nucleotides read TGTGCCTGGAGCCCCGGCCGGCAGGGCGCCTCACCCCTCCACTTT. Its translation is CAWSPGRQGASPLHF. This chain joins TRBV30 and TRBJ1-6; D may be TRBD1 (5 bases). CDR1 GTSNPN and CDR2 SVGIG come from the germline V gene (reference sequence). This CDR3 is built from 15 residues. V was clipped by 3 bases and J by 10 bases, with 19 bases between them.

CDR3 loop: CASSYRVGSPLHF. In DNA form, the CDR3 reads TGTGCCAGCAGTTACAGGGTTGGTTCACCCCTCCACTTT. This chain joins TRBV28 and TRBJ1-6, with TRBD1 as a possible D gene (6 bases). This CDR3 contains 13 residues. Germline CDR1 is MDHEN and CDR2 is SYDVKM. Trimming stripped 4 bases from V and 9 bases from J, with 10 bases between.

The V and J genes are TRBV14 and TRBJ2-5; the match to TRBD2 covers 10 bases. In germline, CDR1 is SGHDN, CDR2 FVKESK. This CDR3 is 16 amino acids long. After removal of 1 base from V and 2 bases from J, the junction contained 4 bases not matched to a gene. This chain's CDR3 is CASSQARTSGQETQYF. The CDR3 DNA reads TGTGCCAGCAGCCAAGCTCGGACTAGCGGACAAGAGACCCAGTACTTC.

The chain has TRBV5-4 and TRBJ2-2; TRBD2 matches 15 bases. The CDR3 covers 17 residues. Germline-derived CDR1 and CDR2 are SGHNT and YYREEE (reference sequence). The J segment lost 4 bases and the V segment lost 5 bases, leaving 6 bases of the junction unmatched. The CDR3 sequence is CASSWTSGGGGTGELFF. The CDR3, as DNA: TGTGCCAGCAGTTGGACTAGCGGGGGGGGCGGCACCGGGGAGCTGTTTTTT.

The table lists this clone with a few counts. The genes are TRBV7-9 and TRBJ1-2; D remains ambiguous. CDR3 length: 15 residues. Trimming removed 1 base at V and 8 bases at J, with 17 bases between. CDR1 is SEHNR, CDR2 FQNEAQ, per germline (reference sequence). This chain's CDR3 is CASSLVDRDFGGYTF. The CDR3 nucleotides are TGTGCCAGCAGCTTAGTTGACCGCGACTTTGGAGGCTACACCTTC.

CDR3 residues: CASSRTGASYEQYF. The CDR3 nucleotides read TGTGCCAGCAGTCGGACAGGGGCAAGCTACGAGCAGTACTTC. The chain links TRBV6-5 to TRBJ2-7, with 9 bases fitting TRBD1. V shed 5 bases and J 3 bases; nucleotides not matched to a gene: 5. The CDR3 has 14 residues. Germline V CDR1 and CDR2: MNHEY, SVGAGI.

The V and J genes are TRBV7-2 and TRBJ1-1; tentative D call: TRBD1 (6 bases). Trimming pared 4 bases from V and 4 bases from J, leaving 10 bases between. This CDR3 has 13 amino acids. Germline loops: CDR1 SGHTA, CDR2 FQGNSA. The CDR3 DNA reads as TGTGCCAGCAGCTCGCACAGGGCCACTGAAGCTTTCTTT. Its translation is CASSSHRATEAFF.

This chain joins TRBV6-5 and TRBJ1-1, with 8 nucleotides matching TRBD1. The CDR3 length is 14 residues. Germline CDR1 reads MNHEY; CDR2 reads SVGAGI. After removal of 5 bases from V and 1 base from J, the junction contained 3 bases not matched to a gene. The CDR3 loop reads CASSRTGQNTEAFF. In DNA form, the CDR3 reads TGTGCCAGCAGTAGGACAGGGCAGAACACTGAAGCTTTCTTT.

In DNA form, the CDR3 reads TGCGCCAGCAGCCACCCAGAGGGACTAGCTGTCAATGAGCAGTTCTTC. This codes for CASSHPEGLAVNEQFF. The V call is TRBV4-1, the J call TRBJ2-1; 9 bases are shared with TRBD2. After removal of 3 bases from V and 6 bases from J, the junction contained 9 bases not matched to a gene. The CDR3 covers 16 residues. From germline, CDR1 is MGHRA and CDR2 YSYEKL.

The rearrangement joins TRBV28 to TRBJ2-7, with D perhaps TRBD1 (6 bases). Germline CDR1 MDHEN, CDR2 SYDVKM. The CDR3 has 17 residues. Between the trimmed V and J ends, which lost 1 base and 0 bases, there was a span of 16 bases. In nucleotides, the CDR3 is TGTGCCAGCAGTTTATACGTGCCTAGCAGGGGCTCCTACGAGCAGTACTTC. Translation: CASSLYVPSRGSYEQYF.

The chain employs TRBV5-5 and TRBJ2-1, with 9 bases identical to TRBD1. The J segment lost 7 bases and the V segment lost 3 bases, leaving 11 bases of the junction unmatched. Germline values: CDR1 SGHKS, CDR2 YYEKEE (reference sequence). The CDR3 spans 16 residues. Here the CDR3 reads CASSSTNRDRANEQFF. CDR3 sequence (DNA): TGTGCCAGCAGCTCTACGAACCGGGACAGGGCGAATGAGCAGTTCTTC. The full variable domain, its missing parts supplied by reference TRBV5-5 and TRBJ2-1, is DAGVTQSPTHLIKTRGQQVTLRCSPISGHKSVSWYQQVLGQGPQFIFQYYEKEERGRGNFPDRFSARQFPNYSSELNVNALLLGDSALYLCASSSTNRDRANEQFFGPGTRLTVL.

This chain connects TRBV5-1 to TRBJ2-7, with a possible D match to TRBD1 (7 bases). The CDR3 consists of 14 residues. In germline, CDR1 is SGHRS, CDR2 YFSETQ. Deletions cut 4 bases from V and 7 bases from J, with 18 bases between. The DNA for the CDR3 is TGCGCCAGCAGCCCATACGACAGGGCGGGGGAGCAGTACTTC. Translating it yields CASSPYDRAGEQYF.

The gene calls are TRBV6-2 or TRBV6-3 and TRBJ1-1, with TRBD1 identical over 7 bases. Germline CDR1 and CDR2: MNHEY and SVGEGT. The length of the CDR3 is 16 residues. The V gene end was trimmed by 0 bases and the J gene end by 1 base; junction bases not matched to a gene: 5. The CDR3 DNA follows: TGTGCCAGCAGTTACTCGAGGGGGCGGACGAACACTGAAGCTTTCTTT. Its translation is CASSYSRGRTNTEAFF.

The V call is TRBV6-1, the J call TRBJ2-5; 11 bases line up with TRBD1. The CDR3 has 15 residues. Per germline, CDR1 MNHNS and CDR2 SASEGT. V shed 1 base and J 5 bases; nucleotides not matched to a gene: 3. The CDR3 sequence is CASSEGTGGRETQYF. DNA for the CDR3: TGTGCCAGCAGTGAAGGGACAGGGGGCCGGGAGACCCAGTACTTC.